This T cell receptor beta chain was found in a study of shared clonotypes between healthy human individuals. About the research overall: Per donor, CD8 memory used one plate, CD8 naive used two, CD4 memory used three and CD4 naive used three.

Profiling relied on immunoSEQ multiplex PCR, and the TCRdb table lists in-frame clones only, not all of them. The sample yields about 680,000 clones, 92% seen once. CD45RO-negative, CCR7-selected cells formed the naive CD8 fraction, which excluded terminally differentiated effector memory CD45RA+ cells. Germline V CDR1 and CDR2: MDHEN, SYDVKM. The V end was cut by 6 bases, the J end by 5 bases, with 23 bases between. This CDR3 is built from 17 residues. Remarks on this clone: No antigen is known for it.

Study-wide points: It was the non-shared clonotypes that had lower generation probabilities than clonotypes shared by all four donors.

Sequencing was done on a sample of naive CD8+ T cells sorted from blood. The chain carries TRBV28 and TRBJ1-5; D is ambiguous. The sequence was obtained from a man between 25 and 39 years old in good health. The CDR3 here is CASSLENLDFGDQPQHF. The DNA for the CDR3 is TGTGCCAGCAGCCTAGAGAATTTGGATTTCGGCGATCAGCCCCAGCATTTT.